Each of the 10 T cell receptor beta chains below was sequenced from the same sample in a study of vaccination and CD4 T cells after COVID-19. The treatment is: 10-day PBMC culture with coronavirus spike peptide pools or control peptides (ViraFEST assay). Unexposed donor CD4+ T cells predated the COVID-19 pandemic, collected 2011-2018. No cognate antigen is known for these TCRs. The assay that was used to sequence DNA from cultured CD4+ T cells was the Oncomine TCR Beta short-read assay. DNA came from CD4+ T cells after culture. From the PCR reads, TCRdb called clonotypes with MiXCR, one entry per CDR3 protein. In the table there are approximately 10,000 distinct CDR3 sequences, around two fifths of which are singletons. Sequencing used CD4+ T cells from blood, cultured in vitro. These receptors were taken from a human donor in good health.

This clonotype came up a few times. The chain links TRBV2 to TRBJ2-3, with a possible D match to TRBD1 (6 bases). Germline V gives CDR1 SNHLY, CDR2 FYNNEI. The CDR3 extends over 14 amino acids. V dropped 7 bases and J dropped 2 bases, with 13 bases sitting between them. The CDR3 here is CASTRDTHTDTQYF. The CDR3 bases are TGTGCCAGCACCCGGGACACCCACACAGATACGCAGTATTTT.

This clonotype turned up a few times. J is TRBJ1-2 and V is TRBV30, with 9 bases aligning to TRBD1. Trimming cost V 2 bases and J 4 bases; bases outside gene matches: 5. From germline, CDR1 is GTSNPN and CDR2 SVGIG (reference sequence). CDR3 length equals 14 residues. In nucleotides, the CDR3 is TGTGCCTGGAGTATGGGACAGGGCGTCTATGGCTACACCTTC. Encoded protein: CAWSMGQGVYGYTF. The variable domain in full, completed from reference TRBV30 and TRBJ1-2, reads SQTIHQWPATLVQPVGSPLSLECTVEGTSNPNLYWYRQAAGRGLQLLFYSVGIGQISSEVPQNLSASRPQDRQFILSSKKLLLSDSGFYLCAWSMGQGVYGYTFGSGTRLTVV.

This clonotype was observed a handful of times. The rearrangement links TRBV6-2 or TRBV6-3 to TRBJ1-6, with 9 bases that match TRBD1. The CDR3 totals 16 residues. Unmatched junction bases numbered 7, after V lost 5 bases and J lost 5 bases. The germline CDR1 and CDR2 sequences are MNHEY and SVGEGT. CDR3 sequence: CASSTRTGVNNSPLHF. The CDR3, as DNA: TGTGCCAGCAGTACCCGGACAGGGGTTAATAATTCACCCCTCCACTTT.

V gene TRBV5-4 combines with J gene TRBJ2-7, with a weak D call TRBD2 (6 bases). The CDR3 runs to 12 residues. V was cut by 4 bases and J by 4 bases, with 9 bases left in between. Germline V gene data show CDR1 as SGHNT and CDR2 as YYREEE (reference sequence). CDR3: CASSKEGYEQYF. CDR3 nucleotide sequence: TGTGCCAGCAGCAAGGAGGGTTACGAGCAGTACTTC.

This clonotype has just one count. The chain combines TRBV11-2 with TRBJ2-5, with D perhaps matching TRBD1 or TRBD2 (6 bases each). The CDR3 extends over 13 amino acids. Germline assignment: CDR1 SGHAT and CDR2 FQNNGV. V was shortened by 5 bases and J by 1 base, with 8 bases between the two germline ends. The CDR3 protein is CASSRGAQETQYF. CDR3 DNA: TGTGCCAGCAGCAGGGGGGCCCAAGAGACCCAGTACTTC.

The V call is TRBV11-2, the J call TRBJ2-7, with a weak D call TRBD2 (6 bases). Germline-derived CDR1 and CDR2 are SGHAT and FQNNGV. V was clipped by 5 bases and J by 0 bases, with 14 bases between them. The CDR3 covers 15 residues. CDR3 loop: CASSPLALSSYEQYF. In DNA, the CDR3 is TGTGCCAGCAGCCCTCTAGCGCTGAGCTCCTACGAGCAGTACTTC. The variable domain in full, completed from reference TRBV11-2 and TRBJ2-7, reads EAGVAQSPRYKIIEKRQSVAFWCNPISGHATLYWYQQILGQGPKLLIQFQNNGVVDDSQLPKDRFSAERLKGVDSTLKIQPAKLEDSAVYLCASSPLALSSYEQYFGPGTRLTVT.

J is TRBJ2-5 and V is TRBV20-1, with TRBD2 identical over 8 bases. Germline loops: CDR1 DFQATT, CDR2 SNEGSKA (reference sequence). The CDR3 sequence is 17 residues long. V dropped 1 base and J dropped 4; count of bases not matched to a gene: 14. CDR3 nucleotide sequence: TGCAGTGCTAGAGGTCAATGGACTAGCTTGAGGTTAGAGACCCAGTACTTC. This sequence encodes CSARGQWTSLRLETQYF.

The rearrangement links TRBV19 to TRBJ1-1; D gene ambiguous. V lost 7 bases to trimming and J lost 5 bases, with 17 bases between them. This CDR3 has 14 amino acids. Germline values: CDR1 LNHDA, CDR2 SQIVND (reference sequence). CDR3 sequence (DNA): TGTGCCAGTACCCGACATGTACGGGATACTGAAGCTTTCTTT. It specifies CASTRHVRDTEAFF.

The CDR3 DNA is TGTGCCTGGAGACCGTACGTAGGCAATGAGCAGTTCTTC. Amino acids: CAWRPYVGNEQFF. This chain uses TRBV30 with TRBJ2-1; D not certain. The CDR3 is 13 residues long. Germline CDR1 reads GTSNPN; CDR2 reads SVGIG (reference sequence). V was pared by 3 bases and J by 6 bases, with 12 bases between.

This clonotype came up a few times. This sequence joins TRBV5-1 and TRBJ2-5, with TRBD2 identical over 7 bases. The CDR3 length is 16 residues. Germline loops: CDR1 SGHRS, CDR2 YFSETQ. V dropped 4 bases and J dropped 2; count of bases not matched to a gene: 11. In nucleotides, the CDR3 is TGCGCCAGCAGCCTTCCAACCCTAGCGGTACAAGAGACCCAGTACTTC. It yields the protein CASSLPTLAVQETQYF.